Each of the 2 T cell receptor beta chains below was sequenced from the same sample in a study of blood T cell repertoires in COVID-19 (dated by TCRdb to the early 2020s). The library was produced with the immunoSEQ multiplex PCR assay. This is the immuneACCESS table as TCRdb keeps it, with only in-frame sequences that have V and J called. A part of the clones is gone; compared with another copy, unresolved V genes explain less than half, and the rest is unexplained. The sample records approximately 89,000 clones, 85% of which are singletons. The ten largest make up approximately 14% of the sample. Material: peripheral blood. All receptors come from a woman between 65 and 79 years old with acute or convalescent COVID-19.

The CDR3 region has the DNA TGCGCCAGCAGCTCGTCCGGGACAGGGGAAGGGCCCCAGCATTTT. Translated, it gives CASSSSGTGEGPQHF. The rearrangement joins TRBV5-1 to TRBJ1-5; the match to TRBD1 covers 10 bases. Germline lookup yields CDR1 SGHRS and CDR2 YFSETQ. CDR3 length: 15 residues. Trimming at V came to 3 bases and at J to 9 bases, leaving 9 bases not matched to a gene.

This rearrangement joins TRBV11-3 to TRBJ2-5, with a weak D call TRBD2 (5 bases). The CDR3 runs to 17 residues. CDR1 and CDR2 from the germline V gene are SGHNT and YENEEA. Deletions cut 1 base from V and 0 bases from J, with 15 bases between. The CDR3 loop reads CASSLGGWEKNQETQYF. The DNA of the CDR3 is TGTGCCAGCAGCTTAGGGGGATGGGAGAAAAACCAAGAGACCCAGTACTTC.